These 10 T cell receptor beta chains share one sample of origin, sequenced in a study of graft-versus-host responses after intestinal transplantation. The protocol was immunoSEQ multiplex PCR, while the TCRdb copy is restricted to in-frame clones and leaves out a portion. Of around 100,000 clones listed, roughly 87% were seen once; the top ten hold 0.7% to 0.9%. These receptors' antigens are unknown. Sequencing used unstimulated CD4+ T cells sorted from spleen or lymph node cells, obtained before intestinal transplant. The receptors come from a human donor who received an intestinal transplant.

V is TRBV2 and J is TRBJ1-1; tentative D call: TRBD1 (5 bases). CDR3 length: 14 residues. V lost 8 bases, J lost 2 bases, and 15 bases lay in between. Germline V gene data show CDR1 as SNHLY and CDR2 as FYNNEI. CDR3 loop: CASGQGEVNTEAFF. Written as DNA, the CDR3 is TGTGCCAGCGGTCAAGGGGAGGTTAACACTGAAGCTTTCTTT. The complete variable domain, with remaining parts taken from reference TRBV2 and TRBJ1-1, reads EPEVTQTPSHQVTQMGQEVILRCVPISNHLYFYWYRQILGQKVEFLVSFYNNEISEKSEIFDDQFSVERPDGSNFTLKIRSTKLEDSAMYFCASGQGEVNTEAFFGQGTRLTVV.

This chain connects TRBV5-1 to TRBJ2-7; D unclear. CDR3 size: 14 residues. Germline CDR1 is SGHRS and CDR2 is YFSETQ. V dropped 0 bases and J dropped 0 bases, with 7 bases sitting between them. This CDR3 reads CASSLGVNSYEQYF. For the CDR3, the DNA is TGCGCCAGCAGCTTGGGGGTTAACTCCTACGAGCAGTACTTC. The full variable domain, with the rest looked up from reference TRBV5-1 and TRBJ2-7, is KAGVTQTPRYLIKTRGQQVTLSCSPISGHRSVSWYQQTPGQGLQFLFEYFSETQRNKGNFPGRFSGRQFSNSRSEMNVSTLELGDSALYLCASSLGVNSYEQYFGPGTRLTVT.

This clone was found a few times. The chain is built from TRBV11-2 and TRBJ2-1, with 9 positions matching TRBD2. The CDR3 covers 15 residues. V shed 0 bases, J shed 4 bases, and the junction held 1 base outside the gene matches. Germline CDR1 SGHAT, CDR2 FQNNGV. The CDR3, as DNA: TGTGCCAGCAGCTTAGAGCTAGCGGGATACAATGAGCAGTTCTTC. This translates into CASSLELAGYNEQFF. The full variable domain, in which reference TRBV11-2 and TRBJ2-1 provide the parts outside the CDR3, is EAGVAQSPRYKIIEKRQSVAFWCNPISGHATLYWYQQILGQGPKLLIQFQNNGVVDDSQLPKDRFSAERLKGVDSTLKIQPAKLEDSAVYLCASSLELAGYNEQFFGPGTRLTVL.

The chain recombines TRBV6-5 with TRBJ2-5, with 7 bases that match TRBD2. After removal of 6 bases from V and 1 base from J, the junction contained 5 bases not matched to a gene. The CDR3 runs 14 residues. From germline, CDR1 is MNHEY and CDR2 SVGAGI. The CDR3 spells CASSGDYPQETQYF. The CDR3 DNA sequence: TGTGCCAGCAGCGGGGACTACCCCCAAGAGACCCAGTACTTC.

The chain combines TRBV30 with TRBJ2-5; TRBD1 might be the D (6 bases). The CDR3 consists of 13 residues. Trimming took off 0 bases at V and 4 bases at J, with 9 bases between the two ends. Looked up from germline, CDR1 is GTSNPN and CDR2 is SVGIG (reference sequence). Here the CDR3 reads CAWSVRRGETQYF. For the CDR3, the DNA is TGTGCCTGGAGTGTACGCAGGGGAGAGACCCAGTACTTC. Full variable domain (rest looked up from reference TRBV30 and TRBJ2-5): SQTIHQWPATLVQPVGSPLSLECTVEGTSNPNLYWYRQAAGRGLQLLFYSVGIGQISSEVPQNLSASRPQDRQFILSSKKLLLSDSGFYLCAWSVRRGETQYFGPGTRLLVL.

The genes are TRBV6-7 and TRBJ2-7; the D gene is possibly TRBD1 (5 bases). TRBV6-7 is noted as an ORF with a role that remains uncertain. Between the trimmed V and J ends, which lost 0 bases and 7 bases, there was a span of 10 bases. This CDR3 has 13 residues. In nucleotides, the CDR3 is TGTGCCAGCAGTTACTCGGGGCTTGGGGAGCAGTACTTC. As protein: CASSYSGLGEQYF.

The chain is built from TRBV11-2 and TRBJ2-7; D unresolved. This CDR3 has 15 residues. Germline V gene lookup returns CDR1 SGHAT and CDR2 FQNNGV. V lost 1 base, J lost 2 bases, and 12 bases lay in between. The CDR3 spells CASSLVSGGPYEQYF. In nucleotides, the CDR3 is TGTGCCAGCAGCTTAGTTTCCGGCGGTCCCTACGAGCAGTACTTC.

V and J are TRBV11-2 and TRBJ2-7; D remains ambiguous. V lost 1 base, J lost 2 bases, and 3 bases lay in between. Germline CDR1 SGHAT, CDR2 FQNNGV. This CDR3 comprises 12 residues. CDR3 loop: CASSLGTYEQYF. As DNA, the CDR3 is TGTGCCAGCAGCTTAGGTACCTACGAGCAGTACTTC.

This chain joins TRBV27 and TRBJ2-7; 8 nucleotides align to TRBD2. The CDR3 extends over 15 amino acids. Germline CDR1 is MNHEY and CDR2 is SMNVEV (reference sequence). V shed 5 bases, J shed 8 bases, and the junction held 14 bases outside the gene matches. DNA of the CDR3: TGTGCCAGCAGTGTGCTGTCGGGGGGGCCGAGCAAGCAGTACTTC. This gives the protein CASSVLSGGPSKQYF.

The J gene is TRBJ2-5, the V gene TRBV9, with 10 positions matching TRBD1. J was trimmed by 3 bases and V by 3 bases; bases with no gene match: 8. Germline CDR1 and CDR2: SGDLS and YYNGEE. The CDR3 loop spans 16 amino acids. Written as DNA, the CDR3 is TGTGCCAGCAGCGAGGCCGGGACAGGGGTAGAAGAGACCCAGTACTTC. This sequence encodes CASSEAGTGVEETQYF.